A single T cell receptor (beta chain) is shown here with its context. This record comes from a study of blood T cell repertoires in COVID-19. Participants, about 18 to 90 years old, spanned some 23 US areas. Germline V gene data show CDR1 as SGHTA and CDR2 as FQGTGA. CDR3 length equals 23 residues. V lost 1 base to trimming and J lost 0 bases; unmatched junction nucleotides: 18. Clones were sequenced by immunoSEQ multiplex PCR, and TCRdb holds only the in-frame ones, with some missing. The sample has more than 350,000 clones, roughly 88% seen once. The sequence came from a woman aged 18-29 years who had been exposed to COVID-19. The sample consisted of PBMCs or T cells enriched from blood (not recorded which). This chain uses TRBV7-3 with TRBJ2-7; 16 positions match TRBD2. CDR3 residues: CASSLIGYGTSGRAGALSYEQYF. DNA of the CDR3: TGTGCCAGCAGCTTAATCGGCTACGGGACTAGCGGGAGGGCCGGGGCCCTCTCCTACGAGCAGTACTTC.